This record concerns one T cell receptor (beta chain) sequence. The antigen remains unidentified. The record originates from a study of T cell responses to AZD1222 COVID-19 vaccine. Produced via immunoSEQ multiplex PCR; TCRdb's table is partial and in-frame only. The data contain around 100,000 clones, 87% of them singletons. Findings and caveats of the study: Breadth and depth of Spike-specific TCRs rose after two AZD1222 doses.

The germline CDR1 and CDR2 sequences are KGHSH and LQKENI. The CDR3 has 15 residues. V shed 5 bases and J shed 2 bases, with 13 bases lying between them. The chain links TRBV18 to TRBJ1-5; D is perhaps TRBD1 (6 bases). Sample: peripheral blood, taken on day 0 of AZD1222 vaccination. This clonotype was sampled from an adult in good health. The CDR3 bases are TGTGCCAGCTCAGCAGGGGTTCCGGGCAATCAGCCCCAGCATTTT. It encodes CASSAGVPGNQPQHF.